Below, 2 T cell receptor beta chains from the same sample are listed, as sequenced in a study of tissue T cells after allogeneic stem cell transplantation. Method: immunoSEQ multiplex PCR; TCRdb's copy keeps in-frame clones and lacks some. The table shows more than 4,000 clones, with about 56% occurring only once. Time point defined: mouse harvest day 7 after allogeneic transplant. Each mouse received 10^7 T-cell-depleted marrow cells plus 10^6 splenic CD5+ T cells by tail vein. Sequencing used lymph node tissue. The source of these receptors is a female BALB/c mouse given C57BL/6 T cells with graft-versus-host disease after an allogeneic hematopoietic cell transplant.

This clone occurred a few times. Gene names are the mouse ones. The CDR3 end is not reached by the read, which stops 1 residue before it; the germline J gene fills it in. This chain links TRBV26 with TRBJ2-7, with D perhaps assigned TRBD1 or TRBD2 (5 bases each). The CDR3 has 13 amino acids. V lost 3 bases and J 2 bases, leaving 8 bases between the germline ends. The germline V gene has CDR1 KGHPV and CDR2 FQNQEV (reference sequence). CDR3 DNA, as far as it was read: TGTGCCAGCAGTCTCCGGGACCCCTATGAACAGTAC. It translates to CASSLRDPYEQY. The complete CDR3 reads CASSLRDPYEQYF.

A remark on this clone: Gene names denote mouse genes. Read coverage stops 1 residue before the CDR3 terminus; the germline J gene supplies the remainder. This chain connects TRBV13-2 to TRBJ1-3; perhaps TRBD1 as D (5 bases). With 2 bases removed from V and 0 bases from J, the gap between germline ends came to 6 bases. Germline CDR1 reads NNHNN; CDR2 reads SYGAGS (reference sequence). The CDR3 is made up of 14 amino acids. The CDR3 sequence: CASGETDSGNTLYF. Partial CDR3 DNA: TGTGCCAGCGGTGAGACAGATTCTGGAAATACGCTCTAT.